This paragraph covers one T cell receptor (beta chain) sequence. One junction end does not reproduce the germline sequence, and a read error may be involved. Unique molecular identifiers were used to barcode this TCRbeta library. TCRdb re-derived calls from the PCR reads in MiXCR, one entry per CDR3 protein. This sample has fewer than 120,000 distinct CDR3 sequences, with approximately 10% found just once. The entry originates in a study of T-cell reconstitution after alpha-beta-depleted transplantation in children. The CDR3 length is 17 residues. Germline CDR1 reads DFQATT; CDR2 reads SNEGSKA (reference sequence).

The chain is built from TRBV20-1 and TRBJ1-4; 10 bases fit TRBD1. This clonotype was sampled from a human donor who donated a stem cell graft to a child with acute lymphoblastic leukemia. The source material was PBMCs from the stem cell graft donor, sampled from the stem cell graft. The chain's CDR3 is CCARSRDRGSVDEKLFF. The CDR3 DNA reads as TGCTGTGCTAGGTCCCGGGACAGGGGATCCGTAGATGAAAAACTGTTTTTT.